In its sample, the clone carrying this TCR beta chain was seen a few times. The CDR3 runs 17 residues. The V gene's germline CDR1 is SGHDN and CDR2 FVKESK. V dropped 1 base and J dropped 2; count of bases not matched to a gene: 6. These data come from a study of response to subunit inactivated influenza vaccine. One entry per CDR3 protein results from TCRdb running MiXCR on the RT-PCR reads. This table has 650,000 to 850,000 distinct CDR3 sequences, 14% appearing once. This receptor was taken from a man aged 45 to 65 who received an inactivated influenza vaccine. The rearrangement uses TRBV14 and TRBJ2-1; 9 bases match TRBD2. This sample comprised PBMCs from blood, obtained 14 to 15 days before vaccination. CDR3 bases: TGTGCCAGCAGCCAAGTTTCGGCGGGGGGGCCCTACAATGAGCAGTTCTTC. This codes for CASSQVSAGGPYNEQFF.